A selection of T cell receptor beta chains follows, all from one sample in a study. TCRdb reprocessed the 5' RACE reads with MiXCR, giving one entry per CDR3 protein. Here the sample spans about 5,300 distinct CDR3 sequences, 36% being singletons. The sequenced sample was memory CD4+ T cells sorted from blood. These receptors came from a female donor with breast cancer. Both conserved end residues are part of each CDR3. Each record gives: J gene, clone size, D gene, V gene, CDR3 protein, CDR3 DNA. A D gene is named only where the DNA matches it firmly. The size of a clone is reported for some rows only, either as once, few or many, or as a class for expanded clones.

j_gene: TRBJ1-1
abundance: many
d_gene: NA
v_gene: TRBV6-5
CDR3aa: CASSYSRRGGAFF
CDR3nt: TGTGCCAGCAGTTACTCGCGCCGGGGGGGGGCTTTCTTT

j_gene: TRBJ2-7
abundance: NA
d_gene: NA
v_gene: TRBV7-2
CDR3aa: CASSTSMAVGEQYF
CDR3nt: TGTGCCAGCAGCACCAGTATGGCGGTGGGGGAGCAGTACTTC

j_gene: TRBJ2-7
abundance: many
d_gene: TRBD2
v_gene: TRBV7-9
CDR3aa: CASKDGRSSYEQYF
CDR3nt: TGTGCCAGCAAGGACGGGAGGTCCTCCTACGAGCAGTACTTC

j_gene: TRBJ2-1
abundance: few
d_gene: TRBD1
v_gene: TRBV7-3
CDR3aa: CASSLTRDRGSNEQFF
CDR3nt: TGTGCCAGCAGCTTGACCCGGGACAGGGGTTCGAATGAGCAGTTCTTC

j_gene: TRBJ2-1
abundance: NA
d_gene: NA
v_gene: TRBV9
CDR3aa: CASSVEVGGGNEQFF
CDR3nt: TGTGCCAGCAGCGTAGAAGTCGGAGGGGGGAATGAGCAGTTCTTC

j_gene: TRBJ2-1
abundance: NA
d_gene: NA
v_gene: TRBV5-4
CDR3aa: CASSPSGGDYNEQFF
CDR3nt: TGTGCCAGTTCCCCTAGTGGGGGTGACTACAATGAGCAGTTCTTC

j_gene: TRBJ2-3
abundance: many
d_gene: NA
v_gene: TRBV4-1
CDR3aa: CASSTRLAAREYTQYF
CDR3nt: TGCGCCAGCAGCACCCGCTTAGCGGCTCGGGAATATACGCAGTATTTT

j_gene: TRBJ1-5
abundance: many
d_gene: NA
v_gene: TRBV12-3/TRBV12-4
CDR3aa: CASSLGQPQHF
CDR3nt: TGTGCCAGCAGTTTGGGTCAGCCCCAGCATTTT

j_gene: TRBJ2-5
abundance: medium-sized
d_gene: NA
v_gene: TRBV29-1
CDR3aa: CSGQGGETQYF
CDR3nt: TGCAGCGGCCAGGGTGGGGAGACCCAGTACTTC

j_gene: TRBJ2-1
abundance: NA
d_gene: NA
v_gene: TRBV20-1
CDR3aa: CSATKNNEQFF
CDR3nt: TGCAGTGCTACAAAGAACAATGAGCAGTTCTTC

j_gene: TRBJ2-1
abundance: many
d_gene: NA
v_gene: TRBV11-2
CDR3aa: CASSSTNIGYNEQFF
CDR3nt: TGTGCCAGCAGCTCCACAAATATAGGATACAATGAGCAGTTCTTC

j_gene: TRBJ2-1
abundance: few
d_gene: TRBD1
v_gene: TRBV7-9
CDR3aa: CASSFGQGGDEQFF
CDR3nt: TGTGCCAGCAGCTTCGGACAGGGGGGCGATGAGCAGTTCTTC

j_gene: TRBJ2-1
abundance: few
d_gene: NA
v_gene: TRBV9
CDR3aa: CASSPQGNQYNEQFF
CDR3nt: TGTGCCAGCAGCCCTCAGGGGAATCAATACAATGAGCAGTTCTTC

j_gene: TRBJ2-5
abundance: few
d_gene: NA
v_gene: TRBV7-9
CDR3aa: CASSSMTAQVTQYF
CDR3nt: TGTGCCAGCAGCTCGATGACAGCCCAGGTGACCCAGTACTTC

j_gene: TRBJ2-3
abundance: many
d_gene: TRBD1
v_gene: TRBV15
CDR3aa: CATSHQRQGSTDTQYF
CDR3nt: TGTGCCACCAGTCACCAAAGACAGGGGAGCACAGATACGCAGTATTTT

j_gene: TRBJ2-1
abundance: medium-sized
d_gene: TRBD1
v_gene: TRBV20-1
CDR3aa: CSVGTVSYNEQFF
CDR3nt: TGCAGTGTCGGGACAGTTTCCTACAATGAGCAGTTCTTC

j_gene: TRBJ1-2
abundance: few
d_gene: NA
v_gene: TRBV19
CDR3aa: CASSIGENYGYTF
CDR3nt: TGTGCCAGTAGTATTGGTGAAAACTATGGCTACACCTTC

j_gene: TRBJ2-5
abundance: medium-sized
d_gene: TRBD1
v_gene: TRBV7-2
CDR3aa: CASSLGTGKETQYF
CDR3nt: TGTGCCAGCAGCTTAGGGACAGGGAAAGAGACCCAGTACTTC

j_gene: TRBJ2-3
abundance: medium-sized
d_gene: NA
v_gene: TRBV27
CDR3aa: CASSPLGKGTDTQYF
CDR3nt: TGTGCCAGCAGTCCCCTGGGGAAAGGCACAGATACGCAGTATTTT

j_gene: TRBJ2-1
abundance: many
d_gene: NA
v_gene: TRBV20-1
CDR3aa: CSATPPRFGEQFF
CDR3nt: TGCAGTGCTACCCCCCCAAGGTTTGGGGAGCAGTTCTTC

j_gene: TRBJ2-1
abundance: NA
d_gene: NA
v_gene: TRBV20-1
CDR3aa: CSASRAAPEQFF
CDR3nt: TGCAGTGCTAGTAGGGCGGCCCCTGAGCAGTTCTTC

j_gene: TRBJ2-7
abundance: many
d_gene: NA
v_gene: TRBV7-2
CDR3aa: CASSFGGSGVYEQYF
CDR3nt: TGTGCCAGCAGCTTCGGTGGGAGTGGTGTCTACGAGCAGTACTTC

j_gene: TRBJ1-4
abundance: NA
d_gene: NA
v_gene: TRBV11-2
CDR3aa: CASSSPGLGGGPPNEKLFF
CDR3nt: TGTGCCAGCAGCTCCCCCGGGCTTGGAGGGGGTCCCCCTAATGAAAAACTGTTTTTT

j_gene: TRBJ2-5
abundance: NA
d_gene: NA
v_gene: TRBV5-1
CDR3aa: CASSLGAAQETQYF
CDR3nt: TGCGCCAGCAGCTTGGGAGCGGCCCAAGAGACCCAGTACTTC

j_gene: TRBJ2-5
abundance: many
d_gene: TRBD2
v_gene: TRBV6-5
CDR3aa: CASSYSRQGGPETQYF
CDR3nt: TGTGCCAGCAGTTACTCGAGGCAGGGAGGGCCAGAGACCCAGTACTTC